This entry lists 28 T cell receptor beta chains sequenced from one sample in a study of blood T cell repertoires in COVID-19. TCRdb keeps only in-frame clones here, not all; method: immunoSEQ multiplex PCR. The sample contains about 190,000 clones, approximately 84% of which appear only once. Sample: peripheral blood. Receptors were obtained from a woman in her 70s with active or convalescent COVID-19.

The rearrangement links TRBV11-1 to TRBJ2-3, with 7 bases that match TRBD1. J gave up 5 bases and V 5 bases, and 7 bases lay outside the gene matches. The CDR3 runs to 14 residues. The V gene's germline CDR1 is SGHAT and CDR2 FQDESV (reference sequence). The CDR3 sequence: CASSIRTGRDTQYF. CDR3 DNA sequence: TGTGCCAGCAGCATACGGACAGGTCGAGATACGCAGTATTTT.

CDR3 loop: CASLGQGTYGYTF. The CDR3 DNA follows: TGTGCCAGCTTAGGACAGGGAACCTATGGCTACACCTTC. The chain combines TRBV12-3 or TRBV12-4 with TRBJ1-2; 8 nucleotides align to TRBD1. CDR3 length equals 13 residues. V shed 8 bases and J 4 bases; nucleotides not matched to a gene: 6.

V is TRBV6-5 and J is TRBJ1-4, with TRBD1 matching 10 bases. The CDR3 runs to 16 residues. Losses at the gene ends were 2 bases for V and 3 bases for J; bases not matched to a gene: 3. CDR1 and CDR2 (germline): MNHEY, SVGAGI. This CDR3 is CASSYDRGPPNEKLFF. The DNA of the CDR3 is TGTGCCAGCAGTTACGACAGGGGGCCCCCTAATGAAAAACTGTTTTTT.

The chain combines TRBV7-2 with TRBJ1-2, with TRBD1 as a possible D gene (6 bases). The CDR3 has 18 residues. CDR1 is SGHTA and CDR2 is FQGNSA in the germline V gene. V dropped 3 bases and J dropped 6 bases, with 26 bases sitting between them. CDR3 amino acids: CASSFSFYSRDTFHGYTF. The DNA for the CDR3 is TGTGCCAGCAGCTTTTCGTTTTATTCTAGGGACACATTCCATGGCTACACCTTC.

The CDR3 is CASSPTGIYEQYF. The CDR3 DNA reads as TGTGCCAGTAGCCCGACAGGAATCTACGAGCAGTACTTC. The chain recombines TRBV19 with TRBJ2-7, with D possibly matching TRBD1 (6 bases). V was cut by 6 bases and J by 3 bases, with 12 bases left in between. Germline V gives CDR1 LNHDA, CDR2 SQIVND (reference sequence). The CDR3 has 13 residues.

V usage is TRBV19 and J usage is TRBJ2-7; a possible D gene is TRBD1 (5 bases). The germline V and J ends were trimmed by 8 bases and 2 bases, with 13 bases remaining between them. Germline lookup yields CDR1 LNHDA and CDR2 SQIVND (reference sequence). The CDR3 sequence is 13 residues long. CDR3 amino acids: CASRTPHTYEQYF. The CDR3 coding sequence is TGTGCCAGTCGGACACCTCACACCTACGAGCAGTACTTC.

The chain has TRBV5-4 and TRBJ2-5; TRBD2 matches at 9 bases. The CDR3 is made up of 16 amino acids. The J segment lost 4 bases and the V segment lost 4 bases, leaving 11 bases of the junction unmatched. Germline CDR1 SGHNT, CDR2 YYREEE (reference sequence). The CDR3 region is CASSRARGGRGETQYF. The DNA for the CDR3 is TGTGCCAGCAGCCGGGCGCGGGGGGGGAGAGGAGAGACCCAGTACTTC.

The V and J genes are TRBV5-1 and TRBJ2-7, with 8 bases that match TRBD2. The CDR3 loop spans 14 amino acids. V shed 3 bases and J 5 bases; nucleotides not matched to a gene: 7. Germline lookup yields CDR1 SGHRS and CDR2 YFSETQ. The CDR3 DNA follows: TGCGCCAGCAGCTCAACCGGGACTAGACACGAGCAGTACTTC. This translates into CASSSTGTRHEQYF. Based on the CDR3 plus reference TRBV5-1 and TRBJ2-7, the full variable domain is KAGVTQTPRYLIKTRGQQVTLSCSPISGHRSVSWYQQTPGQGLQFLFEYFSETQRNKGNFPGRFSGRQFSNSRSEMNVSTLELGDSALYLCASSSTGTRHEQYFGPGTRLTVT.

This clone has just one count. The CDR3: CASSLGREIRYEQYF. The CDR3 DNA sequence: TGTGCCAGCAGCTTAGGACGGGAGATTCGATACGAGCAGTACTTC. V is TRBV13 and J is TRBJ2-7, with D perhaps matching TRBD2 (6 bases). This CDR3 has 15 amino acids. CDR1 and CDR2 from the germline V gene are PRHDT and FYEKMQ (reference sequence). V lost 0 bases to trimming and J lost 4 bases, with 13 bases between them.

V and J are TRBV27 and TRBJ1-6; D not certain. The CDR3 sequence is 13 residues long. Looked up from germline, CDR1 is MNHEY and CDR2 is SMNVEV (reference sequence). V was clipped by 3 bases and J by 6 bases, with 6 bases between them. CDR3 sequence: CASSFQANSPLHF. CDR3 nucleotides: TGTGCCAGCAGTTTCCAAGCTAATTCACCCCTCCACTTT.

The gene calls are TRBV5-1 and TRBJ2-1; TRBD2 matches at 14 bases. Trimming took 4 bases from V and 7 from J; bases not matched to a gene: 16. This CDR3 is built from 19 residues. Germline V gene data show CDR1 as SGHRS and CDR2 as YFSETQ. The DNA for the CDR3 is TGCGCCAGCAGCCCCGGGACTAGCGGGGGTTCGAGGGCAGTTAATGAGCAGTTCTTC. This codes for CASSPGTSGGSRAVNEQFF.

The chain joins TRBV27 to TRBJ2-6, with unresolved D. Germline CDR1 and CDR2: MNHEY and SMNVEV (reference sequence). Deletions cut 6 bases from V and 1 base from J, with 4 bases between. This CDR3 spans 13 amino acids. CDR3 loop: CASRYSGANVLTF. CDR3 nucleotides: TGTGCCAGCAGGTATTCTGGGGCCAACGTCCTGACTTTC.

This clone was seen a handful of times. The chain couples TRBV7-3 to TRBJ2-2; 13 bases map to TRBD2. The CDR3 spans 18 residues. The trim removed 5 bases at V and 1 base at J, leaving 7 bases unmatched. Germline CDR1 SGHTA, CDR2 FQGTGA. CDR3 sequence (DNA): TGTGCCAGCAGCCGGACTAGCGGGAGAGGAAGGAACACCGGGGAGCTGTTTTTT. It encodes CASSRTSGRGRNTGELFF.

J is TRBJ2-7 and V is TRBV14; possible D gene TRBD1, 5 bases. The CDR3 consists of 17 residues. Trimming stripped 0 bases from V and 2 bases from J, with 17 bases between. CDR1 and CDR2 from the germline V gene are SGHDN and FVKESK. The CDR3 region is CASSQDRPRQPTYEQYF. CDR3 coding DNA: TGTGCCAGCAGCCAAGATCGTCCCCGACAGCCAACCTACGAGCAGTACTTC.

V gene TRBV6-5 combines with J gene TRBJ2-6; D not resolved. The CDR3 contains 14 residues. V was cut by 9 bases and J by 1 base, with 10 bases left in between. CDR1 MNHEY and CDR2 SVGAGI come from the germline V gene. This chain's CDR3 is CASYPGSGANVLTF. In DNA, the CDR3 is TGTGCCAGTTATCCCGGTTCTGGGGCCAACGTCCTGACTTTC.

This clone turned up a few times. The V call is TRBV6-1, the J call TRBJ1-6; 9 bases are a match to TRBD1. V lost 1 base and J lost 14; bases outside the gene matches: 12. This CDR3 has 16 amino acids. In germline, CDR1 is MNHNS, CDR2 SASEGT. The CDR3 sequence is CASSEGGTGRGLTLHF. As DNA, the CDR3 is TGTGCCAGCAGTGAAGGAGGGACAGGGAGGGGATTGACCCTCCACTTT.

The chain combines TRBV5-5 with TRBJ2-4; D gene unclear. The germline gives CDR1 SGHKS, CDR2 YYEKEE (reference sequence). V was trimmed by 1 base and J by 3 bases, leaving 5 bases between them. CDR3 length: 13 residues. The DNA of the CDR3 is TGTGCCAGCAGCTTGTCCAGCAAAAACATTCAGTACTTC. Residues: CASSLSSKNIQYF. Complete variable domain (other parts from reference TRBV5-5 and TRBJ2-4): DAGVTQSPTHLIKTRGQQVTLRCSPISGHKSVSWYQQVLGQGPQFIFQYYEKEERGRGNFPDRFSARQFPNYSSELNVNALLLGDSALYLCASSLSSKNIQYFGAGTRLSVL.

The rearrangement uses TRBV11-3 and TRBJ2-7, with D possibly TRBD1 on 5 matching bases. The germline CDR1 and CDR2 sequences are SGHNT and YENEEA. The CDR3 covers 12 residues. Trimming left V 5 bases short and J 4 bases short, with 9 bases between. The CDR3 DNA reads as TGTGCCAGCAGCAGAACAGGTTACGAGCAGTACTTC. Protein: CASSRTGYEQYF.

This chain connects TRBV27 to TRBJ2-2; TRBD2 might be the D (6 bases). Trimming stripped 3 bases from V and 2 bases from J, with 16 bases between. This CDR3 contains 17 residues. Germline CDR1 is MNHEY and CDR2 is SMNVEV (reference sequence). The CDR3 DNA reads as TGTGCCAGCAGTTTTTCCCCAGCGGGCGGTAACACCGGGGAGCTGTTTTTT. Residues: CASSFSPAGGNTGELFF.

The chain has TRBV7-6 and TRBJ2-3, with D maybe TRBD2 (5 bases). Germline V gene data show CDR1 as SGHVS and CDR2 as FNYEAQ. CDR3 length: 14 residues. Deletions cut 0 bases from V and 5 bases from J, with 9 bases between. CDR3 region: CASSLAEALDTQYF. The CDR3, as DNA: TGTGCCAGCAGCTTAGCGGAGGCGCTAGATACGCAGTATTTT.

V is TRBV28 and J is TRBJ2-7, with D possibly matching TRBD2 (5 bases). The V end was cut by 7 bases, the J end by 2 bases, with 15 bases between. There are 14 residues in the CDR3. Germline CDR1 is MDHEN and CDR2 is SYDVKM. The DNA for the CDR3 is TGTGCCAGCACCCCTGCGGGCAGGCCCTACGAGCAGTACTTC. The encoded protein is CASTPAGRPYEQYF. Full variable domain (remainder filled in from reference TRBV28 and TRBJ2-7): DVKVTQSSRYLVKRTGEKVFLECVQDMDHENMFWYRQDPGLGLRLIYFSYDVKMKEKGDIPEGYSVSREKKERFSLILESASTNQTSMYLCASTPAGRPYEQYFGPGTRLTVT.

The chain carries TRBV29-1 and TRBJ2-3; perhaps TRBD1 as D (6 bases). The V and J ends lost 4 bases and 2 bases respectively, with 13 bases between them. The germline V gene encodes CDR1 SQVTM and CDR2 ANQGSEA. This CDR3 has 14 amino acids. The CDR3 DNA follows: TGCAGCGTTGCAATACAGGGTTACACAGATACGCAGTATTTT. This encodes CSVAIQGYTDTQYF.

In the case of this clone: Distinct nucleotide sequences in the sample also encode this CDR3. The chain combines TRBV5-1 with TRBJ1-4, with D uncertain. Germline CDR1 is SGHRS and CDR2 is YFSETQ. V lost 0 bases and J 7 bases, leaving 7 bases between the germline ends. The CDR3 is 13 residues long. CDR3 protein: CASSLGGGEKLFF. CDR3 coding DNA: TGCGCCAGCAGCTTGGGGGGAGGTGAAAAACTGTTTTTT.

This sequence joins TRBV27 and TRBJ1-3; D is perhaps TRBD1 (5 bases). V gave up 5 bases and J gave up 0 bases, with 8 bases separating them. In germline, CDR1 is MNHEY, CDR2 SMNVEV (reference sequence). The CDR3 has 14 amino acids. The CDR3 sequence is CASSRGGSGNTIYF. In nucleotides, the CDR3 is TGTGCCAGCAGTCGGGGGGGCTCTGGAAACACCATATATTTT.

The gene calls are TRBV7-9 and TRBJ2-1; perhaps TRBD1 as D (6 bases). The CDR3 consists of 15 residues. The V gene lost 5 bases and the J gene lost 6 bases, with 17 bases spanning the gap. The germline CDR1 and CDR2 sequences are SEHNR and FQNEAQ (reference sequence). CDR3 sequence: CASSLGDMPPNEQFF. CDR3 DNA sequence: TGTGCCAGCAGCCTAGGGGACATGCCCCCCAATGAGCAGTTCTTC.

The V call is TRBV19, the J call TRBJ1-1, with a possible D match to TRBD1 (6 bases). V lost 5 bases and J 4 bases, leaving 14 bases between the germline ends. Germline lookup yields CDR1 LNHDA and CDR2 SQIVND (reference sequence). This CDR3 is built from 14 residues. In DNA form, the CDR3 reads TGTGCCAGTAGTTTCAGGGTAGGGGGCACTGAAGCTTTCTTT. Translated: CASSFRVGGTEAFF.

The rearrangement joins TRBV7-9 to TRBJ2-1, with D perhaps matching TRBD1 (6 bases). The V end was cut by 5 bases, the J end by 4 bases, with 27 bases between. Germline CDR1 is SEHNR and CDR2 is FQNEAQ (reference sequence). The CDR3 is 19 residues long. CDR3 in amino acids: CASSLIGGSSVRSYNEQFF. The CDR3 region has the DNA TGTGCCAGCAGCCTAATTGGGGGCTCAAGCGTTAGGAGTTACAATGAGCAGTTCTTC.

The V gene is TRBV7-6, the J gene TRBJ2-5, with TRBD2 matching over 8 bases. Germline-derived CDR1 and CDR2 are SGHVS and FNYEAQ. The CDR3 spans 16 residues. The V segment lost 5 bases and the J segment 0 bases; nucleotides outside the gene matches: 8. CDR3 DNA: TGTGCCAGCAGCCATGGACTAGCCTTGTACCAAGAGACCCAGTACTTC. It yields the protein CASSHGLALYQETQYF.